The next 19 T cell receptor beta chains were all read from a single sample in a study of read filtering for tumor transcriptome and immune sequencing. This library used around 400 ng RNA and molecular barcoded adaptors spanning alpha/delta and beta/gamma chains. TCRdb reanalysed the reads using MiXCR and keeps one entry per CDR3 protein. This sample has approximately 58,000 distinct CDR3 sequences, with 10% to 15% found just once. The sequenced sample consisted of a population of CD138-negative cells sorted from bone marrow. All receptors derive from a donor aged 40 or older with multiple myeloma.

This clonotype was observed many times. The chain uses TRBV29-1 and TRBJ1-1, with 7 bases aligning to TRBD1. The CDR3 contains 13 residues. Trimming cost V 6 bases and J 1 base; bases outside gene matches: 5. Germline CDR1 and CDR2: SQVTM and ANQGSEA. The CDR3 loop reads CSVMGQPNTEAFF. CDR3 coding DNA: TGCAGCGTCATGGGACAGCCGAACACTGAAGCTTTCTTT.

The rearrangement uses TRBV11-2 and TRBJ2-5; 9 bases map to TRBD1. The CDR3 runs 14 residues. The germline gives CDR1 SGHAT, CDR2 FQNNGV. V gave up 5 bases and J gave up 5 bases; unmatched junction bases: 6. The CDR3 is CASSRDRAQETQYF. Here the CDR3 DNA reads TGTGCCAGCAGCCGGGACAGGGCGCAGGAGACCCAGTACTTC.

This clonotype was detected many times. V gene TRBV11-2 combines with J gene TRBJ2-7, with 7 positions matching TRBD1. The CDR3 loop spans 15 amino acids. Germline V gives CDR1 SGHAT, CDR2 FQNNGV. Trimming cost V 3 bases and J 0 bases; bases outside gene matches: 5. CDR3 loop: CASSLIRDSSYEQYF. The CDR3 nucleotides read TGTGCCAGCAGCTTGATCCGGGACAGCTCCTACGAGCAGTACTTC.

The V call is TRBV14, the J call TRBJ2-7; D remains unclear. The CDR3 has 13 amino acids. Trimming took 1 base from V and 4 from J, leaving 8 bases between them. CDR1 and CDR2 from the germline V gene are SGHDN and FVKESK. The DNA for the CDR3 is TGTGCCAGCAGCCAAGTTTGGGGTTACGAGCAGTACTTC. Amino acids: CASSQVWGYEQYF.

This clonotype has ten or more counts. This chain connects TRBV7-2 to TRBJ2-1, with TRBD2 identical over 7 bases. The ends lost 2 bases at V and 6 bases at J; junction bases unmatched: 7. Germline V gives CDR1 SGHTA, CDR2 FQGNSA. CDR3 length equals 15 residues. CDR3 in DNA: TGTGCCAGCAGCTTAAGATGGGGGGGTGTCAATGAGCAGTTCTTC. Residues: CASSLRWGGVNEQFF.

With regard to this clonotype: This likely comes from a read error, as the CDR3 has no conserved phenylalanine or tryptophan at its end. J is TRBJ2-3 and V is TRBV29-1; D not resolved. There are 14 residues in the CDR3. Germline lookup yields CDR1 SQVTM and CDR2 ANQGSEA. CDR3 protein: CGVGGVTSTDTQYL. CDR3 nucleotide sequence: TGCGGCGTTGGTGGTGTGACTAGCACAGATACGCAGTATTTA.

This clonotype was seen repeatedly, ten times or more. The chain couples TRBV6-6 to TRBJ1-1; weak D call: TRBD1 (5 bases). There are 13 residues in the CDR3. The germline V gene encodes CDR1 MNHNY and CDR2 SVGAGI (reference sequence). The V end lost 8 bases, the J end lost 5 bases, and 15 bases lay between the germline ends. CDR3 sequence reads: CASVKKEGTEAFF. In DNA form, the CDR3 reads TGTGCCAGCGTTAAAAAGGAGGGGACTGAAGCTTTCTTT.

This clonotype has ten or more counts. The chain is built from TRBV4-1 and TRBJ2-7; TRBD1 matches 8 bases. The CDR3 consists of 17 residues. Germline V gene data show CDR1 as MGHRA and CDR2 as YSYEKL. The V gene end was trimmed by 7 bases and the J gene end by 2 bases; junction bases not matched to a gene: 16. The DNA for the CDR3 is TGCGCCAGCAATCCGGTGGGGACAGGAACTTCCCCCTACGAGCAGTACTTC. Its protein is CASNPVGTGTSPYEQYF.

Concerning this clonotype itself: A read error is possible here, since a much larger clone lies one base away. V and J are TRBV5-1 and TRBJ1-1, with TRBD1 matching over 8 bases. CDR1 and CDR2 (germline): SGHRS, YFSETQ. This CDR3 region has 15 residues. J gave up 6 bases and V 3 bases, and 10 bases lay outside the gene matches. The CDR3: CASSSYGQGGAEAFF. The CDR3, as DNA: TGCGCCAGCAGCTCCTACGGACAGGGAGGCGCTGAAGCTTTCTTT.

In regard to this clonotype: This may be a read error: a much more frequent sequence differs by one nucleotide. The chain employs TRBV7-6 and TRBJ2-3; D is uncertain. Germline-derived CDR1 and CDR2 are SGHVS and FNYEAQ. There are 14 residues in the CDR3. The chain's CDR3 is CASGLQLSTDTQYF. CDR3 sequence (DNA): TGTGCCAGCGGCTTACAACTATCCACAGATACGCAGTATTTT.

There are many counts of this clonotype. V usage is TRBV11-3 and J usage is TRBJ2-2; D unresolved. V lost 2 bases and J lost 5, with 6 bases in between. Per the germline V gene, CDR1 is SGHNT and CDR2 is YENEEA. The CDR3 contains 13 residues. Written as DNA, the CDR3 is TGTGCCAGCAGCTTACCGGGTACCGGGGAGCTGTTTTTT. Amino acids: CASSLPGTGELFF.

This chain connects TRBV24-1 to TRBJ2-7; 7 nucleotides line up with TRBD2. Germline trimming cut 3 bases from V and 4 bases from J; bases unmatched to any gene: 8. CDR3 length equals 15 residues. The germline V gene encodes CDR1 KGHDR and CDR2 SFDVKD. The CDR3 is CATSDRDSGVYEQYF. In DNA, the CDR3 is TGTGCCACCAGTGATCGCGACAGCGGGGTTTACGAGCAGTACTTC.

This chain links TRBV6-6 with TRBJ1-5, with D perhaps TRBD1 (6 bases). Per the germline V gene, CDR1 is MNHNY and CDR2 is SVGAGI (reference sequence). This CDR3 has 14 amino acids. V lost 5 bases, J lost 4 bases, and 12 bases lay in between. The CDR3 nucleotides read TGTGCCAGCAGTCACGGACAGCTTAATCAGCCCCAGCATTTT. Translating gives CASSHGQLNQPQHF.

This clonotype was picked up many times. The DNA for the CDR3 is TGTGCCAGCATAGTCGGGACAGTCCAAGAGACCCAGTACTTC. As protein: CASIVGTVQETQYF. The gene calls are TRBV2 and TRBJ2-5, with 7 positions matching TRBD1. The CDR3 extends over 14 amino acids. Trimming took 7 bases from V and 1 from J; bases not matched to a gene: 6. The germline gives CDR1 SNHLY, CDR2 FYNNEI.

This clonotype has a handful of counts. A much larger clone differs by one base, so this may be a read error. The chain has TRBV5-1 and TRBJ2-3; no reliable D call. The CDR3 has 14 amino acids. Germline CDR1 reads SGHRS; CDR2 reads YFSETQ. Trimming removed 0 bases from V and 3 bases from J, with 8 bases in between. CDR3 nucleotide sequence: TGCGCCAGCAGCTTGGGTCCTGGGACAGATACGCAGTATTTT. Protein product: CASSLGPGTDTQYF.

This clonotype was seen ten or more times. The V and J genes are TRBV5-1 and TRBJ2-5; 10 bases line up with TRBD2. Looked up from germline, CDR1 is SGHRS and CDR2 is YFSETQ. Trimming removed 0 bases from V and 7 bases from J; junction bases left unmatched: 15. The CDR3 is 18 amino acids. CDR3 region: CASSLGGSGGPISRTQYF. The CDR3 nucleotides are TGCGCCAGCAGCTTGGGAGGTAGCGGGGGGCCCATATCGAGGACCCAGTACTTC. Full variable domain (outside the CDR3, taken from reference TRBV5-1 and TRBJ2-5): KAGVTQTPRYLIKTRGQQVTLSCSPISGHRSVSWYQQTPGQGLQFLFEYFSETQRNKGNFPGRFSGRQFSNSRSEMNVSTLELGDSALYLCASSLGGSGGPISRTQYFGPGTRLLVL.

There are many counts of this clonotype. The chain has TRBV5-1 and TRBJ2-1, with 10 positions matching TRBD1. The germline gives CDR1 SGHRS, CDR2 YFSETQ. The CDR3 is 15 residues long. The J segment lost 5 bases and the V segment lost 0 bases, leaving 2 bases of the junction unmatched. CDR3 in DNA: TGCGCCAGCAGCTTGGTTGGGACAGGGGACAATGAGCAGTTCTTC. This encodes CASSLVGTGDNEQFF. The entire variable domain, with the rest obtained from reference TRBV5-1 and TRBJ2-1, is as follows: KAGVTQTPRYLIKTRGQQVTLSCSPISGHRSVSWYQQTPGQGLQFLFEYFSETQRNKGNFPGRFSGRQFSNSRSEMNVSTLELGDSALYLCASSLVGTGDNEQFFGPGTRLTVL.

This clonotype occurred a few times. A single base separates this from a much larger clone, so it may be a read error. The chain carries TRBV7-2 and TRBJ1-5; 7 bases match TRBD1. The CDR3 sequence is 15 residues long. Germline-derived CDR1 and CDR2 are SGHTA and FQGNSA. The CDR3 coding sequence is TGTGCCATCAGCCCGGGACAGAGGATGAATCAGCCCCAGCATTTT. Protein product: CAISPGQRMNQPQHF.

This clonotype occurred a few times. The rearrangement links TRBV2 to TRBJ2-4, with D unresolved. The CDR3 length is 13 residues. V was shortened by 5 bases and J by 6 bases, with 11 bases between the two germline ends. Per germline, CDR1 SNHLY and CDR2 FYNNEI. CDR3: CASSKIGSNIQYF. The CDR3 bases are TGTGCCAGCAGTAAGATAGGGTCAAACATTCAGTACTTC.